The next 21 T cell receptor beta chains were all read from a single sample in a study of CD8 T cells in ankylosing spondylitis. Study conclusions and caveats: The study identified a TCR beta motif of several highly homologous variants that appeared characteristic of ankylosing spondylitis blood.

TCRdb ran MiXCR on the 5' RACE reads and lists one entry per CDR3 protein. In the table there are about 840,000 distinct CDR3 sequences, 10% to 15% of which are singletons. These TCRs' antigens remain unknown. Sequencing used blood, either unsorted or a sorted T cell fraction (not recorded which). The receptors stem from a male donor with ankylosing spondylitis.

In its sample, this clonotype was seen a few times. The chain couples TRBV3-1 to TRBJ1-1, with a possible D match to TRBD1 (5 bases). Germline lookup yields CDR1 LGHDT and CDR2 YNNKEL (reference sequence). The V gene lost 1 base and the J gene lost 0 bases, with 9 bases spanning the gap. This CDR3 has 15 residues. CDR3 nucleotides: TGTGCCAGCAGCCAAGGGGCAGGGCTGAACACTGAAGCTTTCTTT. Encoded protein: CASSQGAGLNTEAFF.

This chain joins TRBV6-1 and TRBJ2-7; the D gene is possibly TRBD2 (5 bases). Germline V gives CDR1 MNHNS, CDR2 SASEGT. Trimming cost V 6 bases and J 0 bases, with 15 bases left between them. The CDR3 extends over 15 amino acids. CDR3 DNA sequence: TGTGCCAGCAGGCCTCCGGACTGGAGCTCCTACGAGCAGTACTTC. This codes for CASRPPDWSSYEQYF.

V gene TRBV20-1 combines with J gene TRBJ2-7, with D uncertain. The ends were cut back, 2 bases at V and 3 bases at J, with 8 bases in the middle. Germline V gives CDR1 DFQATT, CDR2 SNEGSKA (reference sequence). This CDR3 is built from 12 residues. CDR3 residues: CSARPNFYEQYF. DNA for the CDR3: TGCAGTGCTAGACCTAATTTCTACGAGCAGTACTTC.

The V gene is TRBV5-5, the J gene TRBJ2-1, with 9 positions matching TRBD2. The CDR3 loop spans 16 amino acids. CDR1 and CDR2 from the germline V gene are SGHKS and YYEKEE (reference sequence). Trimming removed 4 bases from V and 4 bases from J; junction bases left unmatched: 9. The CDR3 loop reads CASSPLASGEYNEQFF. The CDR3 nucleotides read TGTGCCAGCAGCCCTTTGGCTAGCGGGGAGTACAATGAGCAGTTCTTC.

CDR3 nucleotides: TGCAGTGCTATCCAGGACTACACAGATACGCAGTATTTT. Its protein is CSAIQDYTDTQYF. The chain uses TRBV20-1 and TRBJ2-3; D is possibly TRBD2 (6 bases). The CDR3 covers 13 residues. Germline lookup yields CDR1 DFQATT and CDR2 SNEGSKA (reference sequence). V was cut by 4 bases and J by 2 bases, with 10 bases left in between.

This clonotype was found a few times. V gene TRBV7-2 combines with J gene TRBJ1-2; TRBD1 matches at 8 bases. The germline gives CDR1 SGHTA, CDR2 FQGNSA. J was trimmed by 8 bases and V by 5 bases; bases with no gene match: 13. This CDR3 is built from 15 residues. For the CDR3, the DNA is TGTGCCAGCAGCACTGGACAGGGAGGATCCCCCGGCTACACCTTC. Translating it yields CASSTGQGGSPGYTF.

There are a few counts of this clonotype. The V and J genes are TRBV20-1 and TRBJ1-5, with D perhaps matching TRBD1 (5 bases). The CDR3 spans 15 residues. Trimming stripped 6 bases from V and 3 bases from J, with 18 bases between. Germline V gene lookup returns CDR1 DFQATT and CDR2 SNEGSKA (reference sequence). CDR3 sequence (DNA): TGCAGTGCGGGACGAGGAGGGTGGGACAATCAGCCCCAGCATTTT. Residues: CSAGRGGWDNQPQHF.

V gene TRBV18 combines with J gene TRBJ1-1; tentative D call: TRBD1 (5 bases). CDR1 and CDR2 from the germline V gene are KGHSH and LQKENI. The CDR3 covers 15 residues. Trimming removed 2 bases from V and 1 base from J, with 11 bases in between. The DNA of the CDR3 is TGTGCCAGCTCACCAAGGGGACTAGGGAACACTGAAGCTTTCTTT. Its translation is CASSPRGLGNTEAFF.

This clonotype was seen repeatedly, ten times or more. The chain combines TRBV29-1 with TRBJ1-2; 9 bases align to TRBD1. Germline values: CDR1 SQVTM, CDR2 ANQGSEA. The CDR3 extends over 14 amino acids. V trimming: 4 bases; J trimming: 2 bases; junction bases outside the gene matches: 5. CDR3 region: CSVVVTGGNYGYTF. CDR3 coding DNA: TGCAGCGTTGTGGTCACAGGGGGCAACTATGGCTACACCTTC.

This clonotype was found a few times. This sequence joins TRBV5-5 and TRBJ1-2; 9 nucleotides agree with TRBD1. CDR1 and CDR2 (germline): SGHKS, YYEKEE (reference sequence). The CDR3 runs to 12 residues. After removal of 3 bases from V and 8 bases from J, the junction contained 2 bases not matched to a gene. CDR3 region: CASSWDRAGYTF. The CDR3, as DNA: TGTGCCAGCAGCTGGGACAGGGCCGGCTACACCTTC.

In its sample, this clonotype was seen a few times. J is TRBJ2-1 and V is TRBV4-1; TRBD1 agrees at 8 bases. V lost 4 bases to trimming and J lost 3 bases; unmatched junction nucleotides: 11. CDR3 length equals 17 residues. Germline lookup yields CDR1 MGHRA and CDR2 YSYEKL. CDR3 in DNA: TGCGCCAGCAGCCGCCCTCCAGGGGGCCGGGGCTACAATGAGCAGTTCTTC. Its translation is CASSRPPGGRGYNEQFF.

The chain couples TRBV10-3 to TRBJ1-4; no clear D gene. CDR3 length equals 16 residues. CDR1 is ENHRY and CDR2 is SYGVKD in the germline V gene. V was cut by 0 bases and J by 11 bases, with 19 bases left in between. The CDR3 sequence: CAISESSVGVGGKLFF. The CDR3 nucleotides are TGTGCCATCAGTGAGTCGAGCGTGGGCGTCGGTGGGAAACTGTTTTTT.

This clonotype was detected only a few times. This chain uses TRBV11-1 with TRBJ2-7, with TRBD2 matching over 10 bases. In germline, CDR1 is SGHAT, CDR2 FQDESV (reference sequence). The CDR3 is 19 residues long. Trimming cost V 5 bases and J 0 bases; bases outside gene matches: 16. The CDR3 bases are TGTGCCAGCAGCCTGGTCGGCGGGGCTAGCGGGGGAAGCTCCTACGAGCAGTACTTC. Encoded protein: CASSLVGGASGGSSYEQYF.

The chain is built from TRBV27 and TRBJ2-5, with 9 bases matching TRBD2. Looked up from germline, CDR1 is MNHEY and CDR2 is SMNVEV (reference sequence). The CDR3 is made up of 14 amino acids. J lost 1 base, V lost 6 bases, and 3 bases had no gene match. The CDR3, as DNA: TGTGCCAGCAGGACTAGCGGAATCCAAGAGACCCAGTACTTC. Amino acid sequence: CASRTSGIQETQYF.

This chain's CDR3 is CASSYGRGDSPQYF. Here the CDR3 DNA reads TGTGCCAGCAGTTACGGCAGGGGGGATTCTCCGCAGTACTTC. The chain couples TRBV6-5 to TRBJ2-7, with a tentative D call TRBD1 (7 bases). The CDR3 extends over 14 amino acids. Germline-derived CDR1 and CDR2 are MNHEY and SVGAGI. V lost 2 bases to trimming and J lost 9 bases, with 17 bases between them.

This sequence joins TRBV4-3 and TRBJ2-2; TRBD2 matches at 7 bases. CDR1 is LGHNA, CDR2 YSLEER, per germline. V trimming: 0 bases; J trimming: 6 bases; junction bases outside the gene matches: 13. This CDR3 has 18 residues. The DNA for the CDR3 is TGCGCCAGCAGCCAAGAAGTACCTTCTAGCGCGGGGGCCGGGGAGCTGTTTTTT. Its protein is CASSQEVPSSAGAGELFF.

The J gene is TRBJ2-7, the V gene TRBV6-1, with D maybe TRBD1 (6 bases). In germline, CDR1 is MNHNS, CDR2 SASEGT. With 5 bases removed from V and 0 bases from J, the gap between germline ends came to 11 bases. The CDR3 spans 14 residues. CDR3 DNA: TGTGCCAGCAGTCAACGGGACACCTCCTACGAGCAGTACTTC. It is translated as CASSQRDTSYEQYF.

The sample holds a few counts of this clonotype. The chain uses TRBV7-7 and TRBJ2-5; 12 bases align to TRBD2. CDR3 size: 15 residues. Germline assignment: CDR1 SSHAT and CDR2 FNYEAQ (reference sequence). The CDR3: CASSFPTSGGETQYF. In DNA form, the CDR3 reads TGTGCTAGCTCCTTTCCGACTAGCGGGGGAGAGACCCAGTACTTC.

The chain couples TRBV5-1 to TRBJ2-7; D may be TRBD2 (5 bases). The germline V and J ends were trimmed by 2 bases and 3 bases, with 9 bases remaining between them. CDR3 length: 13 residues. From germline, CDR1 is SGHRS and CDR2 YFSETQ. In DNA form, the CDR3 reads TGCGCCAGCAGCTTTCCGGGGAACTACGAGCAGTACTTC. Protein: CASSFPGNYEQYF. Full variable domain (outside the CDR3, taken from reference TRBV5-1 and TRBJ2-7): KAGVTQTPRYLIKTRGQQVTLSCSPISGHRSVSWYQQTPGQGLQFLFEYFSETQRNKGNFPGRFSGRQFSNSRSEMNVSTLELGDSALYLCASSFPGNYEQYFGPGTRLTVT.

This clonotype has just a few counts. The chain carries TRBV9 and TRBJ1-1, with D uncertain. The CDR3 runs 17 residues. Germline CDR1 SGDLS, CDR2 YYNGEE. V gave up 5 bases and J gave up 0 bases, with 20 bases separating them. CDR3 sequence (DNA): TGTGCCAGCAGTGGCGGTGGGTGGGCGGTTATGAACACTGAAGCTTTCTTT. It is translated as CASSGGGWAVMNTEAFF.

This clonotype occurred a few times. The chain uses TRBV20-1 and TRBJ2-1; D perhaps matches TRBD2 (6 bases). Germline lookup yields CDR1 DFQATT and CDR2 SNEGSKA (reference sequence). V lost 3 bases, J lost 3 bases, and 15 bases lay in between. This CDR3 spans 15 amino acids. The CDR3 reads CSASYRDGGYNEQFF. As DNA, the CDR3 is TGCAGTGCTAGCTACCGGGACGGGGGCTACAATGAGCAGTTCTTC.